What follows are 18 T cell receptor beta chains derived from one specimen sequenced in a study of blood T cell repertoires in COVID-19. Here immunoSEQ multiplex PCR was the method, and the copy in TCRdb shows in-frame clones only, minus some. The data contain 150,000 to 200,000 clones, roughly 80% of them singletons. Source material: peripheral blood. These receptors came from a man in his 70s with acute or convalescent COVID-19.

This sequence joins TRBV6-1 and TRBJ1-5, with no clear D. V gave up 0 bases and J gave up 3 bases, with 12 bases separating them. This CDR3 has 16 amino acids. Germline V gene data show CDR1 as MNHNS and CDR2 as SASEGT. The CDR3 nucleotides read TGTGCCAGCAGTGAAGCGCGGGCTGGGTTCAATCAGCCCCAGCATTTT. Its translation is CASSEARAGFNQPQHF.

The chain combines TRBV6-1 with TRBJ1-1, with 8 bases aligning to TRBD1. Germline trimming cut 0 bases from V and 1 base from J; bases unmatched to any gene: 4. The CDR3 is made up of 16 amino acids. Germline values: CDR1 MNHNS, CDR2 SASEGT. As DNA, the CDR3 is TGTGCCAGCAGTGAAGCCCGACAGGGGCCGAACACTGAAGCTTTCTTT. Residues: CASSEARQGPNTEAFF.

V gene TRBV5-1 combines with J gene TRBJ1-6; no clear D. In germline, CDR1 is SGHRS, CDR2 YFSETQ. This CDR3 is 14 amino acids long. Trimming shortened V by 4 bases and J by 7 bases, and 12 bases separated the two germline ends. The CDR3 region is CASSTQNLNSPLHF. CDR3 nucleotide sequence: TGCGCCAGCAGCACACAGAACCTAAATTCACCCCTCCACTTT.

The CDR3 protein is CASSSGQVEETQYF. The DNA for the CDR3 is TGTGCCAGCAGTTCTGGACAGGTTGAAGAGACCCAGTACTTC. The rearrangement links TRBV11-3 to TRBJ2-5, with TRBD1 matching over 7 bases. Per germline, CDR1 SGHNT and CDR2 YENEEA. The CDR3 has 14 residues. The V gene end was trimmed by 6 bases and the J gene end by 3 bases; junction bases not matched to a gene: 7.

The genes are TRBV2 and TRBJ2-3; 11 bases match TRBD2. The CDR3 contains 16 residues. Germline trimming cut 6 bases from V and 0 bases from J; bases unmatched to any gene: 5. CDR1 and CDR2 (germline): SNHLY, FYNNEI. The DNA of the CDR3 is TGTGCCAGCAGGCCTCTAGCGGGGGGAAGCACAGATACGCAGTATTTT. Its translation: CASRPLAGGSTDTQYF.

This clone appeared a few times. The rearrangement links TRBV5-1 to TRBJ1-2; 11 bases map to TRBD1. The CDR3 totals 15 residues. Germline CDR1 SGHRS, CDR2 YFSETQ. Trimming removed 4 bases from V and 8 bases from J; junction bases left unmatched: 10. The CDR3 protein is CASSPQDRGLSGYTF. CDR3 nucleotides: TGCGCCAGCAGCCCCCAGGACAGGGGGCTATCCGGCTACACCTTC.

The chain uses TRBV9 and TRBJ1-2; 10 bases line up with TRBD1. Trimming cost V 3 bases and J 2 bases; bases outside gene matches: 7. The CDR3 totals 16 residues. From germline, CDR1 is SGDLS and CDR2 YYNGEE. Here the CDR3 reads CASSADRDRGNYGYTF. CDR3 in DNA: TGTGCCAGCAGCGCCGACAGGGACAGGGGAAACTATGGCTACACCTTC.

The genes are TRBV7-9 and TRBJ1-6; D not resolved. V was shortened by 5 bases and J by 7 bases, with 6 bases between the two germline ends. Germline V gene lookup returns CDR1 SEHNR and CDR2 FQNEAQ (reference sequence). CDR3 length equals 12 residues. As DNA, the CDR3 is TGTGCCAGCAGCACCCAGAATTCACCCCTCCACTTT. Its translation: CASSTQNSPLHF.

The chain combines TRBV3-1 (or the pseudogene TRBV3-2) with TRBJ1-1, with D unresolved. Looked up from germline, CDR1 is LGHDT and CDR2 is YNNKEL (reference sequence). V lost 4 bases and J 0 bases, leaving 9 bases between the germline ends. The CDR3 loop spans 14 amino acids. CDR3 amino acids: CASSPSGLNTEAFF. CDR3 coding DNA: TGTGCCAGCAGCCCCTCGGGGTTGAACACTGAAGCTTTCTTT.

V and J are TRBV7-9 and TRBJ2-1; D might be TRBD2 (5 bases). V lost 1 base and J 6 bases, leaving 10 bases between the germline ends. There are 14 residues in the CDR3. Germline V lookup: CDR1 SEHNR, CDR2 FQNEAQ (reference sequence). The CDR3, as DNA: TGTGCCAGCAGCTTAGTTAGCGATGGCAATGAGCAGTTCTTC. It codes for CASSLVSDGNEQFF.

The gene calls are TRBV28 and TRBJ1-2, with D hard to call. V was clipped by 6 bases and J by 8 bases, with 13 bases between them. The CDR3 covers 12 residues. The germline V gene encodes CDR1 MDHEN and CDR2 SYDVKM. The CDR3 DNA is TGTGCCAGCAGCGGGAACCCGGACGGCTACACCTTC. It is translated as CASSGNPDGYTF.

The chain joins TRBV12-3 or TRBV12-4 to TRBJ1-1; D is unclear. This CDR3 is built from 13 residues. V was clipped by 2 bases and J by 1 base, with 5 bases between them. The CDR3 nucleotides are TGTGCCAGCAGTTTATTCCAGAACACTGAAGCTTTCTTT. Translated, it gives CASSLFQNTEAFF.

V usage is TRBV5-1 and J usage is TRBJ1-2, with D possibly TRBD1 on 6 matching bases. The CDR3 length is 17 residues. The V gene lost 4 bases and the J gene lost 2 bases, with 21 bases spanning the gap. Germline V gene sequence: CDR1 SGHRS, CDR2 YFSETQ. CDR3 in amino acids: CASSPESWGGGNYGYTF. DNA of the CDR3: TGCGCCAGCAGCCCGGAGTCGTGGGGAGGGGGGAACTATGGCTACACCTTC.

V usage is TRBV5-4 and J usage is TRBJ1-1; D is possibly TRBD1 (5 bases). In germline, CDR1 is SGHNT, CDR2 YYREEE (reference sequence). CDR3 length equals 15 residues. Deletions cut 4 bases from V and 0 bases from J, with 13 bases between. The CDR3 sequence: CASSNPQGMNTEAFF. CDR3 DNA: TGTGCCAGCAGCAACCCGCAGGGCATGAACACTGAAGCTTTCTTT. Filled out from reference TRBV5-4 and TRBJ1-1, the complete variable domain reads ETGVTQSPTHLIKTRGQQVTLRCSSQSGHNTVSWYQQALGQGPQFIFQYYREEENGRGNFPPRFSGLQFPNYSSELNVNALELDDSALYLCASSNPQGMNTEAFFGQGTRLTVV.

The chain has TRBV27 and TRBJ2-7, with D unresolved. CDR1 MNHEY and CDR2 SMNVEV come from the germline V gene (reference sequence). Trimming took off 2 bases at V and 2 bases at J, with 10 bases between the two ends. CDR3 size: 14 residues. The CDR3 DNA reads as TGTGCCAGCAGTTTAAACTACCGAACCTACGAGCAGTACTTC. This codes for CASSLNYRTYEQYF.

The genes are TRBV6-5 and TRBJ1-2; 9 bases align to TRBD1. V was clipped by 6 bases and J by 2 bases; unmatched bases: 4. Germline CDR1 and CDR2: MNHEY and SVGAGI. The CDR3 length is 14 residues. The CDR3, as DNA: TGTGCCAGCAGCCAAGACAGGGGGAACTATGGCTACACCTTC. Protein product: CASSQDRGNYGYTF.

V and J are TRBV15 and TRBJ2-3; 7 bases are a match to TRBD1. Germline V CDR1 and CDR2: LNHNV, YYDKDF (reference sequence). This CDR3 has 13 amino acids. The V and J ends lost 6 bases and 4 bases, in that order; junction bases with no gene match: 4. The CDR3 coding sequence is TGTGCCACCAGTGCAGGGGGATCAGATACGCAGTATTTT. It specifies CATSAGGSDTQYF.

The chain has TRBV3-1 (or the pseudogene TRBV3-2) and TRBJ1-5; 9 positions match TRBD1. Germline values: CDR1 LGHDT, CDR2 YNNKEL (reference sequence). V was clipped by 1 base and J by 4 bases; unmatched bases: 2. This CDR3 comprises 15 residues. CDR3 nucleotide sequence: TGTGCCAGCAGCCAAGGGACAGGGGTTAATCAGCCCCAGCATTTT. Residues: CASSQGTGVNQPQHF.